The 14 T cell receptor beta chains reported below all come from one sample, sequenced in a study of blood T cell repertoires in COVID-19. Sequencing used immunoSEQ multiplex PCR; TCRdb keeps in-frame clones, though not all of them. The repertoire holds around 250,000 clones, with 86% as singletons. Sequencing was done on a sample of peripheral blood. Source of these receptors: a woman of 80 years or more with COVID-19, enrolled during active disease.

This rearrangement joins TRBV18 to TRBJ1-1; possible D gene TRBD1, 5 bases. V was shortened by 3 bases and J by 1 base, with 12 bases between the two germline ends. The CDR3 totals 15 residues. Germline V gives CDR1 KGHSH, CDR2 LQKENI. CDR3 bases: TGTGCCAGCTCACCCCCGACAGATTCGAACACTGAAGCTTTCTTT. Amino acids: CASSPPTDSNTEAFF.

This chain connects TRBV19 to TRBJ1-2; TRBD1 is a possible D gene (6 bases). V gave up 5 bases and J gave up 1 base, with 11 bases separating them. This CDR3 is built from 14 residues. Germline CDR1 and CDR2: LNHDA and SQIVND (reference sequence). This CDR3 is CASSPGQFNYGYTF. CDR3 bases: TGTGCCAGTAGTCCTGGACAGTTTAACTATGGCTACACCTTC.

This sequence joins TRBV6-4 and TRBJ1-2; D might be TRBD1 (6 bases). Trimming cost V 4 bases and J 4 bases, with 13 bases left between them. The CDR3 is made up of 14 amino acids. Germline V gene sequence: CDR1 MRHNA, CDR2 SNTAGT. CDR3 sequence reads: CASSVNRGGYGYTF. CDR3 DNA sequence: TGTGCCAGCAGTGTCAACCGAGGGGGCTATGGCTACACCTTC.

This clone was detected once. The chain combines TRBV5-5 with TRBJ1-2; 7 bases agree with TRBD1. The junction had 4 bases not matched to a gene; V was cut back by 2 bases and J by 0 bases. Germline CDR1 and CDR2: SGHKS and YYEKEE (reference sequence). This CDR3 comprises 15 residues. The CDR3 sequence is CASSLATGTNYGYTF. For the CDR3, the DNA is TGTGCCAGCAGCTTAGCGACAGGGACTAACTATGGCTACACCTTC.

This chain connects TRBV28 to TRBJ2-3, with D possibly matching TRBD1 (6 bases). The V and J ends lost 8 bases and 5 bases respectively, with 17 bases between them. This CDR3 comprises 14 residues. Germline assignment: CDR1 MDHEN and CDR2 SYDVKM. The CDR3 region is CASGGRGELDTQYF. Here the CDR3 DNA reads TGTGCCAGCGGAGGCAGGGGAGAGTTAGATACGCAGTATTTT. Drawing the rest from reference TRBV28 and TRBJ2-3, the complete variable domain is DVKVTQSSRYLVKRTGEKVFLECVQDMDHENMFWYRQDPGLGLRLIYFSYDVKMKEKGDIPEGYSVSREKKERFSLILESASTNQTSMYLCASGGRGELDTQYFGPGTRLTVL.

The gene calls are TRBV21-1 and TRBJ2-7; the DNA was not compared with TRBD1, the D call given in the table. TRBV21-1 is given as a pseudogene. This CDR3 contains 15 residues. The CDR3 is CASSDRDRTSYEQYV. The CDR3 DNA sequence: TGTGCCAGCAGCGACCGGGACAGAACATCCTACGAGCAGTACGTC.

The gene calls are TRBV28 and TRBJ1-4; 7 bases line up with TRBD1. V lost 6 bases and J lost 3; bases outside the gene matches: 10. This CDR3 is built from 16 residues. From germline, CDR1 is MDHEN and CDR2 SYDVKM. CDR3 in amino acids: CASSRRQGSANEKLFF. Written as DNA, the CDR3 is TGTGCCAGCAGCCGACGACAGGGATCGGCTAATGAAAAACTGTTTTTT.

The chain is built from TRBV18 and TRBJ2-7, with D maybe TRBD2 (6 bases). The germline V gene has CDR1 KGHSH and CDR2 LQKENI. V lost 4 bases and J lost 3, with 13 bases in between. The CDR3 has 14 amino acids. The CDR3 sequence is CASSQGSGDYEQYV. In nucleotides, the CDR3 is TGTGCCAGCTCACAGGGATCGGGGGACTACGAGCAGTACGTC.

The CDR3, as DNA: TGTGCCAGCGGAGGATCATTAGGCTACACCTTC. It specifies CASGGSLGYTF. This rearrangement joins TRBV25-1 to TRBJ1-2, with no clear D. The CDR3 is 11 residues long. The V end was cut by 8 bases, the J end by 8 bases, with 12 bases between. Germline V gene lookup returns CDR1 MGHDK and CDR2 SYGVNS.

CDR3 sequence: CASSLRGQASSGNTIYF. Here the CDR3 DNA reads TGTGCCAGCAGCTTACGAGGACAGGCTAGCTCTGGAAACACCATATATTTT. This rearrangement joins TRBV7-2 to TRBJ1-3; 7 bases fit TRBD1. The CDR3 is 17 amino acids. CDR1 and CDR2 from the germline V gene are SGHTA and FQGNSA. The V gene end was trimmed by 2 bases and the J gene end by 0 bases; junction bases not matched to a gene: 7.

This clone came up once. The CDR3 region is CASSKLAGTGELFF. DNA for the CDR3: TGTGCCAGTAGTAAACTAGCGGGCACCGGGGAGCTGTTTTTT. The V call is TRBV19, the J call TRBJ2-2; 9 positions agree with TRBD2. With V trimmed by 4 bases and J by 4 bases, 1 base remained unmatched. From germline, CDR1 is LNHDA and CDR2 SQIVND (reference sequence). The CDR3 has 14 residues.

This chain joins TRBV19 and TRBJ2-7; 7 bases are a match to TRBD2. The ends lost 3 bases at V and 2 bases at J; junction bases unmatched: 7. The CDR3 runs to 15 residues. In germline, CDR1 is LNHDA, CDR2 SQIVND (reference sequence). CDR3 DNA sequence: TGTGCCAGTAGTATCTGGGGAGGGTCCCCCTACGAGCAGTACTTC. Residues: CASSIWGGSPYEQYF. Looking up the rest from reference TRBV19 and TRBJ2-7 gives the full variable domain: DGGITQSPKYLFRKEGQNVTLSCEQNLNHDAMYWYRQDPGQGLRLIYYSQIVNDFQKGDIAEGYSVSREKKESFPLTVTSAQKNPTAFYLCASSIWGGSPYEQYFGPGTRLTVT.

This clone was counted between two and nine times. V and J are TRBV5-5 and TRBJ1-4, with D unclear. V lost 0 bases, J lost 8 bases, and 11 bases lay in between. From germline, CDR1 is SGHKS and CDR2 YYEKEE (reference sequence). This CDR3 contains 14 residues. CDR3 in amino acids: CASSLAGVEEKLFF. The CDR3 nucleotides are TGTGCCAGCAGCTTGGCTGGTGTAGAGGAAAAACTGTTTTTT. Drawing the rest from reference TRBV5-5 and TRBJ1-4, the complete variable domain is DAGVTQSPTHLIKTRGQQVTLRCSPISGHKSVSWYQQVLGQGPQFIFQYYEKEERGRGNFPDRFSARQFPNYSSELNVNALLLGDSALYLCASSLAGVEEKLFFGSGTQLSVL.

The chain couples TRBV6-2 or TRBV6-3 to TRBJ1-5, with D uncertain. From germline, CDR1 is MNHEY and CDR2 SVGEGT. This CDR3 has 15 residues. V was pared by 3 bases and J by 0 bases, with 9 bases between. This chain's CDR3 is CASSYLQNSNQPQHF. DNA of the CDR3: TGTGCCAGCAGTTATTTGCAGAATAGCAATCAGCCCCAGCATTTT.